This T cell receptor (beta chain) is drawn from a study of Ad26.COV2.S vaccination and SARS-CoV-2 variants. Treatment denoted: roughly 20 received Ad26.COV2.S at low or high dose, single or two shots; roughly five received placebo; per-sample allocation not given. Samples analyzed were those drawn on day 63 after the first vaccine or placebo injection. Libraries were prepared by immunoSEQ multiplex PCR; TCRdb keeps only in-frame clonotypes and omits some of them. Here the sample spans around 340,000 clones, 75% to 90% being singletons. The CDR3 has 14 amino acids. V was shortened by 1 base and J by 3 bases, with 8 bases between the two germline ends. The germline gives CDR1 SGHVS, CDR2 FQNEAQ.

Specimen: peripheral blood, collected in a trial of Ad26.COV2.S vaccine versus placebo. V is TRBV7-8 and J is TRBJ2-3; D is ambiguous. The TCR sequence derives from a person between 18 and 65 years old who received the Ad26.COV2.S COVID-19 vaccine or a placebo. The CDR3 region has the DNA TGTGCCAGCAGCTTAGGTGTGGCTACAGATACGCAGTATTTT. Amino acids: CASSLGVATDTQYF.